Following are 32 T cell receptor beta chains from one sample sequenced in a study of T cells in Graves' hyperthyroidism and ophthalmopathy. The source material, RNA transcripts, was used to amplify TCR beta CDR3 regions. RT-PCR in the first round (using the HTBI primer set) targeted the TCR CDR3. Using its own MiXCR run on the multiplex PCR reads, TCRdb lists one record per CDR3 protein. The repertoire includes about 600,000 distinct CDR3 sequences, 11% to 15% of them detected once, and over 6% sits in the top ten. Sequencing input: blood. All receptors come from a woman aged 18-30 years with Graves' ophthalmopathy.

This clonotype showed up many times. The V call is TRBV5-1, the J call TRBJ2-5; TRBD1 aligns across 8 bases. Per germline, CDR1 SGHRS and CDR2 YFSETQ. The junction had 5 bases not matched to a gene; V was cut back by 2 bases and J by 5 bases. This CDR3 has 14 residues. The CDR3 region is CASSFGQGRETQYF. The DNA of the CDR3 is TGCGCCAGCAGCTTCGGACAGGGCCGGGAGACCCAGTACTTC.

This clonotype has just a few counts. The chain joins TRBV19 to TRBJ1-6, with 10 bases aligning to TRBD1. After removal of 6 bases from V and 6 bases from J, the junction contained 2 bases not matched to a gene. The CDR3 extends over 14 amino acids. The germline gives CDR1 LNHDA, CDR2 SQIVND (reference sequence). The CDR3: CASSGTGANSPLHF. The CDR3 DNA follows: TGTGCCAGTAGCGGGACAGGGGCTAATTCACCCCTCCACTTT. The full variable domain, in which reference TRBV19 and TRBJ1-6 provide the parts outside the CDR3, is DGGITQSPKYLFRKEGQNVTLSCEQNLNHDAMYWYRQDPGQGLRLIYYSQIVNDFQKGDIAEGYSVSREKKESFPLTVTSAQKNPTAFYLCASSGTGANSPLHFGNGTRLTVT.

This clonotype turned up a few times. V and J are TRBV20-1 and TRBJ2-3; D gene ambiguous. CDR3 size: 12 residues. Germline V gene sequence: CDR1 DFQATT, CDR2 SNEGSKA (reference sequence). Trimming cost V 3 bases and J 0 bases, with 4 bases left between them. CDR3 region: CSASRSTDTQYF. The DNA of the CDR3 is TGCAGTGCTAGCAGAAGCACAGATACGCAGTATTTT.

In this sample, this clonotype turned up many times. The rearrangement uses TRBV5-8 and TRBJ1-2; 7 bases are shared with TRBD1. Trimming cost V 4 bases and J 0 bases; bases outside gene matches: 6. This CDR3 contains 15 residues. CDR1 is SGHTS, CDR2 YDEGEE, per germline. The CDR3 sequence: CASSDRQGSNYGYTF. The DNA of the CDR3 is TGTGCCAGCAGCGACCGACAGGGCTCTAACTATGGCTACACCTTC.

The chain joins TRBV10-3 to TRBJ1-3; TRBD1 agrees at 7 bases. The CDR3 extends over 16 amino acids. CDR1 is ENHRY and CDR2 is SYGVKD in the germline V gene. The V gene end was trimmed by 2 bases and the J gene end by 4 bases; junction bases not matched to a gene: 8. Here the CDR3 reads CAISEAATGAGNTIYF. The CDR3, as DNA: TGTGCCATCAGTGAGGCCGCTACAGGGGCAGGAAACACCATATATTTT.

This chain links TRBV12-3 or TRBV12-4 with TRBJ2-5; 9 bases match TRBD2. The CDR3 runs to 20 residues. The junction had 19 bases not matched to a gene; V was cut back by 5 bases and J by 0 bases. CDR3 bases: TGTGCCAGCAGTGCAGCGGGGGGAGGACAGCACCACGTTTACCAAGAGACCCAGTACTTC. Protein: CASSAAGGGQHHVYQETQYF.

This clonotype showed up just a few times. The V and J genes are TRBV7-2 and TRBJ2-5, with TRBD2 matching 7 bases. V was pared by 3 bases and J by 3 bases, with 4 bases of the junction left unmatched. The CDR3 sequence is 14 residues long. Germline loops: CDR1 SGHTA, CDR2 FQGNSA. CDR3 DNA: TGTGCCAGCAGCTTGCTTACTAGCGAAGAGACCCAGTACTTC. Its protein product is CASSLLTSEETQYF.

Details on this clonotype: A much larger clone differs from this one at a single base, so this may be a read error. The chain links TRBV28 to TRBJ2-7, with TRBD1 matching over 8 bases. J gave up 4 bases and V 2 bases, and 7 bases lay outside the gene matches. In germline, CDR1 is MDHEN, CDR2 SYDVKM. The CDR3 contains 15 residues. CDR3: CASSLRTGKAYEQYF. The CDR3 nucleotides read TGTGCCAGCAGTTTACGGACAGGGAAAGCATACGAGCAGTACTTC. Drawing the rest from reference TRBV28 and TRBJ2-7, the complete variable domain is DVKVTQSSRYLVKRTGEKVFLECVQDMDHENMFWYRQDPGLGLRLIYFSYDVKMKEKGDIPEGYSVSREKKERFSLILESASTNQTSMYLCASSLRTGKAYEQYFGPGTRLTVT.

This clonotype has only a few counts. The chain joins TRBV18 to TRBJ1-3, with D tentatively TRBD1 (5 bases). Trimming pared 3 bases from V and 0 bases from J, leaving 15 bases between. Germline V lookup: CDR1 KGHSH, CDR2 LQKENI. The CDR3 covers 17 residues. The CDR3 region has the DNA TGTGCCAGCTCACCGAGCAGAGGGGCCGGCTCTGGAAACACCATATATTTT. It encodes CASSPSRGAGSGNTIYF. The full variable domain, rest sourced from reference TRBV18 and TRBJ1-3, is NAGVMQNPRHLVRRRGQEARLRCSPMKGHSHVYWYRQLPEEGLKFMVYLQKENIIDESGMPKERFSAEFPKEGPSILRIQQVVRGDSAAYFCASSPSRGAGSGNTIYFGEGSWLTVV.

The sample holds many counts of this clonotype. The chain carries TRBV11-2 and TRBJ2-1, with D unresolved. The germline V gene encodes CDR1 SGHAT and CDR2 FQNNGV. Trimming stripped 5 bases from V and 8 bases from J, with 22 bases between. CDR3 length equals 16 residues. The CDR3 DNA reads as TGTGCCAGCAGCAACCTGCGGACCTTACCTCAGGATGAGCAGTTCTTC. As protein: CASSNLRTLPQDEQFF. The whole variable domain, filled in from reference TRBV11-2 and TRBJ2-1, reads EAGVAQSPRYKIIEKRQSVAFWCNPISGHATLYWYQQILGQGPKLLIQFQNNGVVDDSQLPKDRFSAERLKGVDSTLKIQPAKLEDSAVYLCASSNLRTLPQDEQFFGPGTRLTVL.

The chain uses TRBV29-1 and TRBJ2-3, with D tentatively TRBD2 (6 bases). Germline lookup yields CDR1 SQVTM and CDR2 ANQGSEA. The CDR3 contains 15 residues. Trimming stripped 0 bases from V and 0 bases from J, with 10 bases between. CDR3 nucleotide sequence: TGCAGCGTTGAAGATTCGAGCGGGAGCACAGATACGCAGTATTTT. Translated: CSVEDSSGSTDTQYF.

This clonotype was recorded at least ten times. The chain has TRBV10-2 and TRBJ2-2; D remains unclear. This CDR3 is 15 amino acids long. Looked up from germline, CDR1 is WSHSY and CDR2 is SAAADI. V gave up 6 bases and J gave up 3 bases, with 14 bases separating them. CDR3 nucleotide sequence: TGCGCCAGCAGCCGCGGTACCCCCGACACCGGGGAGCTGTTTTTT. Translating gives CASSRGTPDTGELFF.

This chain connects TRBV3-1 to TRBJ1-4; no clear D gene. Germline CDR1 reads LGHDT; CDR2 reads YNNKEL (reference sequence). Deletions cut 4 bases from V and 6 bases from J, with 6 bases between. The CDR3 length is 12 residues. CDR3 nucleotides: TGTGCCAGCAGCCCCGATCATGAAAAACTGTTTTTT. It codes for CASSPDHEKLFF. The full variable domain, its missing parts supplied by reference TRBV3-1 and TRBJ1-4, is DTAVSQTPKYLVTQMGNDKSIKCEQNLGHDTMYWYKQDSKKFLKIMFSYNNKELIINETVPNRFSPKSPDKAHLNLHINSLELGDSAVYFCASSPDHEKLFFGSGTQLSVL.

This clonotype was found many times. This sequence joins TRBV7-9 and TRBJ1-2, with D possibly TRBD1 on 5 matching bases. The V gene lost 6 bases and the J gene lost 2 bases, with 13 bases spanning the gap. The CDR3 covers 14 residues. CDR1 is SEHNR, CDR2 FQNEAQ, per germline (reference sequence). The CDR3, as DNA: TGTGCCAGCAGTCATGGTTGGGGGAACTATGGCTACACCTTC. This sequence encodes CASSHGWGNYGYTF.

In this sample, this clonotype turned up many times. The rearrangement joins TRBV7-2 to TRBJ2-7; D unclear. With 2 bases removed from V and 0 bases from J, the gap between germline ends came to 8 bases. Germline V gene lookup returns CDR1 SGHTA and CDR2 FQGNSA. The CDR3 has 14 amino acids. The CDR3 here is CASSLTKSSYEQYF. In nucleotides, the CDR3 is TGTGCCAGCAGCTTAACCAAGAGCTCCTACGAGCAGTACTTC.

This clonotype was picked up many times. The chain couples TRBV28 to TRBJ2-3; the D call may be TRBD1 or TRBD2 (5 bases each). The length of the CDR3 is 17 residues. Trimming left V 6 bases short and J 2 bases short, with 21 bases between. The germline V gene encodes CDR1 MDHEN and CDR2 SYDVKM. The DNA of the CDR3 is TGTGCCAGCAGCCCGTCCAGAGGGGCGGAGGACACAGATACGCAGTATTTT. It encodes CASSPSRGAEDTDTQYF.

This clonotype has ten or more counts. This chain links TRBV6-2 or TRBV6-3 with TRBJ1-4, with 7 bases that match TRBD1. The germline gives CDR1 MNHEY, CDR2 SVGEGT. The CDR3 loop spans 17 amino acids. Trimming removed 2 bases from V and 2 bases from J; junction bases left unmatched: 8. The CDR3 region has the DNA TGTGCCAGCAGTTACACCCCAACAGGGGAGACTAATGAAAAACTGTTTTTT. This translates into CASSYTPTGETNEKLFF.

This clonotype was picked up many times. The chain combines TRBV2 with TRBJ1-4, with D perhaps TRBD1 (6 bases). CDR1 SNHLY and CDR2 FYNNEI come from the germline V gene. The CDR3 length is 14 residues. V was trimmed by 0 bases and J by 8 bases, leaving 10 bases between them. The chain's CDR3 is CASSEAADREKLFF. CDR3 nucleotide sequence: TGTGCCAGCAGTGAAGCGGCCGACAGGGAAAAACTGTTTTTT. The complete variable domain, with remaining parts taken from reference TRBV2 and TRBJ1-4, reads EPEVTQTPSHQVTQMGQEVILRCVPISNHLYFYWYRQILGQKVEFLVSFYNNEISEKSEIFDDQFSVERPDGSNFTLKIRSTKLEDSAMYFCASSEAADREKLFFGSGTQLSVL.

There are many counts of this clonotype. The chain has TRBV7-2 and TRBJ2-7, with D possibly matching TRBD1 (5 bases). The ends were cut back, 3 bases at V and 4 bases at J, with 7 bases in the middle. The CDR3 has 12 amino acids. Per germline, CDR1 SGHTA and CDR2 FQGNSA. CDR3: CASSLDNYEQYF. DNA of the CDR3: TGTGCCAGCAGCTTGGACAATTACGAGCAGTACTTC.

This clonotype was picked up many times. The rearrangement links TRBV7-8 to TRBJ2-1; no reliable D call. Trimming took off 3 bases at V and 3 bases at J, with 12 bases between the two ends. Germline assignment: CDR1 SGHVS and CDR2 FQNEAQ. The CDR3 consists of 15 residues. Here the CDR3 DNA reads TGTGCCAGCAGCTTGTATAGGGTTGACTACAATGAGCAGTTCTTC. This sequence encodes CASSLYRVDYNEQFF.

This clonotype was recorded at least ten times. The chain couples TRBV20-1 to TRBJ2-7, with a possible D match to TRBD2 (5 bases). This CDR3 contains 13 residues. Germline V gives CDR1 DFQATT, CDR2 SNEGSKA (reference sequence). The V end was cut by 3 bases, the J end by 0 bases, with 9 bases between. The chain's CDR3 is CSASGGSSYEQYF. CDR3 sequence (DNA): TGCAGTGCTAGCGGAGGAAGCTCCTACGAGCAGTACTTC.

The J gene is TRBJ2-7, the V gene TRBV27; 9 nucleotides line up with TRBD2. This CDR3 is built from 18 residues. CDR1 and CDR2 (germline): MNHEY, SMNVEV (reference sequence). V lost 5 bases and J lost 7; bases outside the gene matches: 21. In DNA, the CDR3 is TGTGCCAGCAGTCCCCACCTTCTGGCGGGAGGGCCAATAGAGGAGCAGTACTTC. Amino acid sequence: CASSPHLLAGGPIEEQYF.

V is TRBV6-1 and J is TRBJ1-2; possibly TRBD1 for D (5 bases). The length of the CDR3 is 14 residues. The germline V gene has CDR1 MNHNS and CDR2 SASEGT. V lost 6 bases, J lost 6 bases, and 17 bases lay in between. For the CDR3, the DNA is TGTGCCAGCAGGCCCCGTTTGGGCAGGGATGGCTACACCTTC. This codes for CASRPRLGRDGYTF.

This clonotype was counted a few times. This chain uses TRBV7-9 with TRBJ2-3; no firm D call. The germline V and J ends were trimmed by 5 bases and 7 bases, with 13 bases remaining between them. This CDR3 region has 13 residues. Looked up from germline, CDR1 is SEHNR and CDR2 is FQNEAQ (reference sequence). CDR3 in amino acids: CASSPPGRYTQYF. The CDR3 DNA reads TGTGCCAGCAGCCCCCCCGGGCGGTATACGCAGTATTTT.

At least ten counts were recorded for this clonotype. The chain links TRBV5-1 to TRBJ1-2; perhaps TRBD1 as D (6 bases). Trimming cost V 1 base and J 2 bases, with 18 bases left between them. The CDR3 totals 17 residues. Germline V gene sequence: CDR1 SGHRS, CDR2 YFSETQ. CDR3: CASSLSSTGLGNYGYTF. The CDR3 region has the DNA TGCGCCAGCAGCTTGTCCTCAACAGGGCTGGGGAACTATGGCTACACCTTC.

This clonotype was counted many times. This chain joins TRBV20-1 and TRBJ2-4; 8 positions match TRBD1. V lost 3 bases, J lost 8 bases, and 9 bases stayed unmatched. The CDR3 contains 14 residues. CDR1 is DFQATT, CDR2 SNEGSKA, per germline (reference sequence). The CDR3 bases are TGCAGTGCTAGGGACAGGGTATCCGCGGACATTCAGTACTTC. Protein: CSARDRVSADIQYF.

This clonotype showed up many times. The chain is built from TRBV11-2 and TRBJ2-7, with D possibly called TRBD1 or TRBD2 (5 bases each). Per germline, CDR1 SGHAT and CDR2 FQNNGV. Trimming removed 6 bases from V and 3 bases from J, with 18 bases in between. The CDR3 runs 15 residues. This CDR3 reads CASRGPSTSSYEQYF. The CDR3 region has the DNA TGTGCCAGCAGGGGACCTAGCACTTCTAGCTACGAGCAGTACTTC.

This sequence joins TRBV5-1 and TRBJ2-2, with 12 positions matching TRBD2. This CDR3 has 19 amino acids. After removal of 1 base from V and 4 bases from J, the junction contained 11 bases not matched to a gene. Germline V gene sequence: CDR1 SGHRS, CDR2 YFSETQ. The CDR3 sequence is CASSLRGLAGQRGTGELFF. CDR3 sequence (DNA): TGCGCCAGCAGCTTGAGGGGACTAGCGGGTCAGCGGGGCACCGGGGAGCTGTTTTTT.

In nucleotides, the CDR3 is TGTGCCAGCAGTTCCTCAGGGATACAGCAGTTCTTC. It encodes CASSSSGIQQFF. The V and J genes are TRBV12-3 or TRBV12-4 and TRBJ2-1; D may be TRBD1 (5 bases). Trimming stripped 4 bases from V and 11 bases from J, with 12 bases between. The CDR3 is 12 residues long.

This clonotype was recorded at least ten times. The chain links TRBV20-1 to TRBJ1-1; 9 positions match TRBD1. CDR1 and CDR2 from the germline V gene are DFQATT and SNEGSKA (reference sequence). The CDR3 is made up of 14 amino acids. With V trimmed by 0 bases and J by 4 bases, 3 bases remained unmatched. The DNA for the CDR3 is TGCAGTGCTAGAGACTGGACAGGGGCCACTGAAGCTTTCTTT. It translates to CSARDWTGATEAFF.

In this sample, this clonotype turned up once. This chain connects TRBV19 to TRBJ2-3; 9 bases agree with TRBD2. The J segment lost 2 bases and the V segment lost 2 bases, leaving 2 bases of the junction unmatched. This CDR3 spans 15 amino acids. Germline V gives CDR1 LNHDA, CDR2 SQIVND (reference sequence). CDR3 bases: TGTGCCAGTAGTATACTAGCGGGACTCACAGATACGCAGTATTTT. This codes for CASSILAGLTDTQYF.

The chain joins TRBV7-2 to TRBJ1-1, with 7 positions matching TRBD1. The CDR3 is 14 amino acids. CDR1 and CDR2 from the germline V gene are SGHTA and FQGNSA. J lost 3 bases, V lost 4 bases, and 5 bases had no gene match. The chain's CDR3 is CASSYRDRYTEAFF. Written as DNA, the CDR3 is TGTGCCAGCAGCTACCGGGACAGATACACTGAAGCTTTCTTT.